The clone carrying this TCR beta chain was seen more than once but under ten times. Its specificity is not known. V shed 4 bases, J shed 6 bases, and the junction held 18 bases outside the gene matches. CDR1 SEHNR and CDR2 FQNEAQ come from the germline V gene (reference sequence). This CDR3 is 19 amino acids long. The sample belongs to a study of post-analysis software for immune sequencing data. Study summary: The patients showed relapsing-remitting, secondary progressive and progressive-relapsing multiple sclerosis courses.

Study results and caveats: A significant reduction in normalized Chao1 diversity was observed in multiple sclerosis patients versus controls. TRBV segments more frequent in patients than in controls numbered a few and included TRBV5-6, TRBV5-1 and TRBV20-1.

Each TCR beta cDNA library carried unique molecular identifiers. A population of roughly 1 to 11 million T cells gave rise to about half a million cDNA molecules. One entry per CDR3 protein, called by TCRdb with MiXCR from the PCR reads. Of hundreds of thousands of distinct CDR3 sequences in the sample, approximately 57% were seen once. The V and J genes are TRBV7-9 and TRBJ1-2, with 12 bases aligning to TRBD1. The clonotype was recovered from a girl between 5 and 17 years old with multiple sclerosis. Sequencing used blood. The CDR3 sequence is CASSSITRDRGQGDDGYTF. The CDR3 DNA is TGTGCCAGCAGCTCAATTACTCGGGACAGGGGGCAAGGGGATGATGGCTACACCTTC.